This T cell receptor (beta chain) came from a study of T cell clones after liver transplantation. Study-wide context: Post-transplant blood was tracked for graft-donor-reactive T cell clones identified in a pre-transplant mixed lymphocyte reaction. Patients counted as tolerant after at least one year off all immunosuppression, enzymes not exceeding twice normal. Three of eight recipients were HCV-positive; others had non-autoimmune, non-viral indications.

Only in-frame clones appear in the TCRdb table, and some are missing; sequencing was by immunoSEQ multiplex PCR. Here the sample spans 95,000 to 110,000 clones, 82% being singletons. The sequence was obtained from a human donor who received a liver transplant. The source material was CD4+ T cells from blood, sampled before liver transplant.

CDR3 in amino acids: CASSWDSATNEKLFF. The CDR3 DNA reads TGTGCCAGTAGTTGGGACAGCGCAACTAATGAAAAACTGTTTTTT. J is TRBJ1-4 and V is TRBV19; 7 bases align to TRBD1. Germline loops: CDR1 LNHDA, CDR2 SQIVND (reference sequence). This CDR3 is built from 15 residues. Trimming removed 5 bases from V and 0 bases from J; junction bases left unmatched: 3.